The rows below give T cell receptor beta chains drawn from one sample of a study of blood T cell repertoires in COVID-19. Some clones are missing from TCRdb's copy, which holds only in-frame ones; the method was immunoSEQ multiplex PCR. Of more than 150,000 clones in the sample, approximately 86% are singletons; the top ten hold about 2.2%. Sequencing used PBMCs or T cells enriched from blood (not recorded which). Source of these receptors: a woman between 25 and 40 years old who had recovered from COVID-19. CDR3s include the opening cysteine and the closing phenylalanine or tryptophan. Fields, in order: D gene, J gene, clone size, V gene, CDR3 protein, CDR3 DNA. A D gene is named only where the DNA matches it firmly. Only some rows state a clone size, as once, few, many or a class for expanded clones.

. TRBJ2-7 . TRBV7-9 CASSLLLQGRSEQYF TGTGCCAGCAGCTTACTTTTACAGGGACGGAGCGAGCAGTACTTC
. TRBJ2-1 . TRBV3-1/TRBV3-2 CASSQDGQIYNEQFF TGTGCCAGCAGCCAAGATGGGCAGATCTACAATGAGCAGTTCTTC
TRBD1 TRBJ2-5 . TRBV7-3 CASSEGQSLQETQYF TGTGCCAGCAGCGAGGGACAGAGCCTCCAAGAGACCCAGTACTTC
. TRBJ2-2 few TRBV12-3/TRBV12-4 CASSLKRHGELFF TGTGCCAGCAGTTTAAAGCGTCACGGGGAGCTGTTTTTT
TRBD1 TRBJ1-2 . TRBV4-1 CASGVAGTGQGGYTF TGCGCCAGCGGGGTGGCAGGGACAGGCCAAGGCGGCTACACCTTC
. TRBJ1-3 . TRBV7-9 CASSTVTGNSGNTIYF TGTGCCAGCAGCACCGTAACAGGGAATTCTGGAAACACCATATATTTT
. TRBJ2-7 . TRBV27 CASSLSDGWGRAPHEQYF TGTGCCAGCAGTTTAAGTGATGGGTGGGGCAGGGCTCCCCACGAGCAGTACTTC
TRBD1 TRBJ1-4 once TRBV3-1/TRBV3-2 CASSPQTGDEKLFF TGTGCCAGCAGCCCCCAGACAGGGGATGAAAAACTGTTTTTT
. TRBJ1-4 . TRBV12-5 CASGLDSNEKLFF TGTGCTAGTGGTTTGGACAGCAATGAAAAACTGTTTTTT
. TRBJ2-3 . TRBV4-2 CASSQVRSGAGTDTQYF TGTGCCAGCAGCCAAGTCCGTAGCGGTGCGGGCACAGATACGCAGTATTTT
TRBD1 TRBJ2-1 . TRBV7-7 CASSQTGARNNEQFF TGTGCTAGCAGCCAAACAGGGGCGAGAAACAATGAGCAGTTCTTC
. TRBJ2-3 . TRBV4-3 CASSQDLGDGGGGRRDTQYF TGCGCCAGCAGCCAAGATCTGGGGGATGGGGGCGGGGGCAGAAGAGATACGCAGTATTTT
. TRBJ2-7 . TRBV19 CASSIESGVSYEQYF TGTGCCAGTAGTATAGAAAGCGGAGTCTCCTACGAGCAGTACTTC
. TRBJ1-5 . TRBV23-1 CASSRRDSQGPSNQPQHF TGCGCCAGCAGTCGAAGGGACTCCCAAGGGCCTAGCAATCAGCCCCAGCATTTT
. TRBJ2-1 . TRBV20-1 CSATINEQFF TGCAGTGCTACAATCAATGAGCAGTTCTTC
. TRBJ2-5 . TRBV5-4 CASSFRTDQETQYF TGTGCCAGCAGCTTTCGTACAGACCAAGAGACCCAGTACTTC
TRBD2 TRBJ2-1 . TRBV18 CASSWTGLAGKNEQFF TGTGCCAGCTCTTGGACCGGACTAGCGGGAAAAAATGAGCAGTTCTTC
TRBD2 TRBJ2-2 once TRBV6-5 CASTYSGAGELFF TGTGCCAGCACCTATAGCGGGGCCGGGGAGCTGTTTTTT
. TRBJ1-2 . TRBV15 CATSREDAGTNYGYTF TGTGCCACCAGCAGAGAGGACGCGGGAACTAACTATGGCTACACCTTC
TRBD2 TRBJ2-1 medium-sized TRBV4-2 CASSQDGSGGAAEQFF TGTGCCAGCAGCCAAGATGGCAGCGGGGGGGCCGCTGAGCAGTTCTTC
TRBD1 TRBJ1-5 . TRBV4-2 CASSFDRGSQPQHF TGTGCCAGCAGCTTCGACAGGGGCAGTCAGCCCCAGCATTTT
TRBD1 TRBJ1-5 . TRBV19 CASRDRGVNQPQHF TGTGCCAGTAGAGACAGGGGAGTCAATCAGCCCCAGCATTTT
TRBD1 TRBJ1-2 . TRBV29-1 CSVARTGTGYTF TGCAGCGTTGCAAGGACAGGGACTGGCTACACCTTC
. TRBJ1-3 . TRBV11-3 CASSLLIGAYSGNTIYF TGTGCCAGCAGCCTGCTAATAGGGGCTTATTCTGGAAACACCATATATTTT